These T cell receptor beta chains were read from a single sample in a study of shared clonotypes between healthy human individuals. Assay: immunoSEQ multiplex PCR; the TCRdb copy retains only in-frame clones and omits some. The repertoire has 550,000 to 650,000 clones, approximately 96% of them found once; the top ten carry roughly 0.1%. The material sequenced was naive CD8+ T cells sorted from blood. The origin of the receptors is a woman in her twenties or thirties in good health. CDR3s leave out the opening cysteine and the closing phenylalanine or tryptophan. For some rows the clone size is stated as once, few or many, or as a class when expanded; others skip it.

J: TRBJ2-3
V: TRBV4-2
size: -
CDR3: ASSQGDPADTQY

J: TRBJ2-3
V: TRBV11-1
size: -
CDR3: ASSLASGGGTDTQY

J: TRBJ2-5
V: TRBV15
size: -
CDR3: ATSRAGPQAQETQY

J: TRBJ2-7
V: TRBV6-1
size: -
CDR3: ASSERDRVYEQY

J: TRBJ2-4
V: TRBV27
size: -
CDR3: ASSPASGRAKNIQY

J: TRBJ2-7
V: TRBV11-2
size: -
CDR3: ASSLGTDYEQY

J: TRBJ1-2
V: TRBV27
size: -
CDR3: ASSLSTGYGYT

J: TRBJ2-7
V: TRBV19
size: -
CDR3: ASSGAFSYEQY

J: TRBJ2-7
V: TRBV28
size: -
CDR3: ASSLWAGGNEQY

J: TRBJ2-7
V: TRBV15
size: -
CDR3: ATSRDQFSTYEQY

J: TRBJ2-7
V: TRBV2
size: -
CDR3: ASSLGLAGGPRTHYEQY

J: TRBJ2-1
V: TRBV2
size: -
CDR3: ASSLPGNNEQF

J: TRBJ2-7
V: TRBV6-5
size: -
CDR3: ASSQFTSSHYEQY

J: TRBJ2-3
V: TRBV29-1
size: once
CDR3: SVHSRDRGVAGVDTQY

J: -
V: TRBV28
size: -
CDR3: ASSPGSSYEQY

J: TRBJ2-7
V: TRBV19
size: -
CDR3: ASSIGLVGYEQY

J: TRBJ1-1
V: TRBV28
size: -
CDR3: ASRPLDSNTEAF

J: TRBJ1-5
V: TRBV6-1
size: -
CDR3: ASSALRGADQPQH

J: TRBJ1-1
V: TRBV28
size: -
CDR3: ASSYSLAVHPF

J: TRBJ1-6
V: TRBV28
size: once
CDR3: ASSSTGSDNSPLH

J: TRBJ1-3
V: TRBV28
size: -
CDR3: ASSYTEYSRNTIY

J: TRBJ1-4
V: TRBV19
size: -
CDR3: ASRPPGTGVDEKLF

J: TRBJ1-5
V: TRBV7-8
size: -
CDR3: ASSLETGGAGQPQH

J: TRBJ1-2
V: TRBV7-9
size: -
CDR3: ASSGRDYGYT